The source of this T cell receptor (beta chain) is a study of cytomegalovirus exposure and HLA in healthy donors. Study-level background: HLA-typed donors were the source of around 77 million unique TCRs held in an early data release. Notes on the study in general: A previous analysis found most TCR beta V segments productive roughly 90% or roughly 30% of the time.

Primers for the PCR totalled 60 Vbeta and 13 Jbeta. Profiling relied on immunoSEQ multiplex PCR, and the TCRdb table lists in-frame clones only, not all of them. The table has 75,000 to 100,000 clones, about 77% seen once; the top ten hold roughly 3%. This clone was seen just once. What it recognizes is unknown. CDR1 and CDR2 from the germline V gene are SNHLY and FYNNEI. This CDR3 spans 14 amino acids. V shed 6 bases and J shed 3 bases, with 12 bases lying between them. This TCR came from a middle-aged man in good health and CMV-seronegative. The sample comprised PBMCs. The chain combines TRBV2 with TRBJ2-1, with D possibly being TRBD2 (5 bases). The DNA of the CDR3 is TGTGCCAGCAGATTAACGGGGATCTACAATGAGCAGTTCTTC. It codes for CASRLTGIYNEQFF.